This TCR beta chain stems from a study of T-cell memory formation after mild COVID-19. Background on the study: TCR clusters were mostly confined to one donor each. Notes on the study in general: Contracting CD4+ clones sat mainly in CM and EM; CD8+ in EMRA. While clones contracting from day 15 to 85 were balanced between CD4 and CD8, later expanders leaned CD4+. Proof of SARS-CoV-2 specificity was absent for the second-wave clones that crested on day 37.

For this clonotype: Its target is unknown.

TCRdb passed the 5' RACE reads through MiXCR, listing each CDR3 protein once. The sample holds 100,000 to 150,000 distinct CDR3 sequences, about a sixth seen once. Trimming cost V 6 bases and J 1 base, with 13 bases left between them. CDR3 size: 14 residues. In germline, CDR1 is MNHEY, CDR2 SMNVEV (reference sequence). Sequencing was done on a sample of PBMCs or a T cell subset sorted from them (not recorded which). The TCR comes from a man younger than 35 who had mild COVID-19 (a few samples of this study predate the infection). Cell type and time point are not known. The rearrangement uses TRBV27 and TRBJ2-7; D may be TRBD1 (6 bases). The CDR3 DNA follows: TGTGCCAGCAGAAGGGGGTGGGATTCCTACGAGCAGTACTTC. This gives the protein CASRRGWDSYEQYF.